These 22 T cell receptor beta chains were all obtained from the same sample, sequenced in a study of cytomegalovirus exposure and HLA in healthy donors. Primers included in the PCR were 60 Vbeta and 13 Jbeta primers. Clones were sequenced by immunoSEQ multiplex PCR, and TCRdb holds only the in-frame ones, with some missing. In the table there are around 86,000 clones, 6% to 9% of which are singletons. The material sequenced was PBMCs. The receptor set was obtained from a man between 50 and 59 years old in good health and CMV-seronegative.

The CDR3 region is CASQSRVEQYF. In DNA, the CDR3 is TGTGCCAGCCAGTCGCGGGTGGAGCAGTACTTC. V gene TRBV28 combines with J gene TRBJ2-7, with D perhaps TRBD2 (5 bases). CDR1 and CDR2 (germline): MDHEN, SYDVKM. V dropped 8 bases and J dropped 7 bases, with 12 bases sitting between them. The CDR3 spans 11 residues.

This clone has just a few counts. The V call is TRBV19, the J call TRBJ1-5, with TRBD1 identical over 9 bases. V lost 7 bases and J lost 6; bases outside the gene matches: 10. CDR1 is LNHDA and CDR2 is SQIVND in the germline V gene (reference sequence). CDR3 length: 15 amino acids. The CDR3 nucleotides are TGTGCCAGTAAACCGGGACAGGGTTTAAGTCAGCCCCAGCATTTT. Translation gives CASKPGQGLSQPQHF.

The V and J genes are TRBV5-5 and TRBJ1-5; TRBD1 aligns across 11 bases. V was pared by 0 bases and J by 9 bases, with 5 bases of the junction left unmatched. The V gene's germline CDR1 is SGHKS and CDR2 YYEKEE (reference sequence). The CDR3 runs to 15 residues. The chain's CDR3 is CASSLGDRGSRPQHF. The CDR3 DNA is TGTGCCAGCAGCTTGGGGGACAGGGGGTCCCGGCCCCAGCATTTT.

This sequence joins TRBV11-2 and TRBJ2-5, with TRBD2 identical over 8 bases. The V and J ends lost 5 bases and 5 bases, in that order; junction bases with no gene match: 16. The length of the CDR3 is 17 residues. The V gene's germline CDR1 is SGHAT and CDR2 FQNNGV. CDR3 sequence: CASSQNPGLGLGETQYF. The CDR3 nucleotides read TGTGCCAGCAGCCAAAATCCGGGACTAGGACTTGGCGAGACCCAGTACTTC.

This clone has more than one count but fewer than ten. In DNA, the CDR3 is TGTGCCACCAGCAGAGATAAACTTGGTTACCCCACCTACGAGCAGTACTTC. It is translated as CATSRDKLGYPTYEQYF. The V gene is TRBV15, the J gene TRBJ2-7; D is undetermined. Germline CDR1 and CDR2: LNHNV and YYDKDF (reference sequence). The CDR3 covers 17 residues. The V end lost 0 bases, the J end lost 2 bases, and 17 bases lay between the germline ends.

The V and J genes are TRBV13 and TRBJ2-1; possibly TRBD1 for D (6 bases). Germline V gene lookup returns CDR1 PRHDT and CDR2 FYEKMQ (reference sequence). Trimming cost V 5 bases and J 5 bases, with 13 bases left between them. This CDR3 region has 14 residues. CDR3 residues: CASSIGQRHNEQFF. The CDR3 DNA is TGTGCCAGCAGCATTGGACAGAGACACAATGAGCAGTTCTTC.

The chain uses TRBV2 and TRBJ2-1; 7 bases fit TRBD2. The CDR3 runs to 15 residues. The germline gives CDR1 SNHLY, CDR2 FYNNEI. Trimming took 2 bases from V and 2 from J; bases not matched to a gene: 3. CDR3 sequence: CASSELTSAYNEQFF. The DNA for the CDR3 is TGTGCCAGCAGTGAATTAACTAGCGCCTACAATGAGCAGTTCTTC.

This clone was counted between two and nine times. This chain connects TRBV29-1 to TRBJ1-1, with D unclear. CDR1 is SQVTM and CDR2 is ANQGSEA in the germline V gene. The CDR3 covers 14 residues. V was shortened by 2 bases and J by 0 bases, with 10 bases between the two germline ends. CDR3 sequence reads: CSVERQVMNTEAFF. CDR3 coding DNA: TGCAGCGTTGAAAGGCAGGTCATGAACACTGAAGCTTTCTTT.

This clone was detected only a few times. This rearrangement joins TRBV10-2 to TRBJ2-7; TRBD1 matches 9 bases. The CDR3 has 15 amino acids. Germline CDR1 is WSHSY and CDR2 is SAAADI. The V and J ends lost 3 bases and 2 bases, in that order; junction bases with no gene match: 5. Written as DNA, the CDR3 is TGCGCCAGCAGTGACGCCGGGACAGGGACCTACGAGCAGTACTTC. Translation: CASSDAGTGTYEQYF.

This clone was found a few times. The rearrangement uses TRBV6-5 and TRBJ2-5; 9 bases are a match to TRBD2. The germline gives CDR1 MNHEY, CDR2 SVGAGI. V dropped 0 bases and J dropped 5; count of bases not matched to a gene: 7. The CDR3 is made up of 16 amino acids. The CDR3 is CASSYSGGGAGETQYF. The CDR3 DNA follows: TGTGCCAGCAGTTACTCAGGCGGGGGGGCCGGGGAGACCCAGTACTTC.

The chain has TRBV19 and TRBJ2-3, with D perhaps TRBD1 (5 bases). The germline V and J ends were trimmed by 0 bases and 4 bases, with 11 bases remaining between them. This CDR3 comprises 15 residues. Germline CDR1 is LNHDA and CDR2 is SQIVND (reference sequence). The CDR3 bases are TGTGCCAGTAGTATAGATCAAGGGGCAGCAGATACGCAGTATTTT. Protein sequence: CASSIDQGAADTQYF.

There are many counts of this clone. V is TRBV7-6 and J is TRBJ2-3; TRBD1 matches 7 bases. The junction had 5 bases not matched to a gene; V was cut back by 5 bases and J by 3 bases. Germline-derived CDR1 and CDR2 are SGHVS and FNYEAQ. The CDR3 sequence is 14 residues long. The CDR3 DNA reads TGTGCCAGCAGCCGACAACAGGGGACAGATACGCAGTATTTT. It yields the protein CASSRQQGTDTQYF.

This clone has just a few counts. The V gene is TRBV6-6, the J gene TRBJ2-7; a possible D gene is TRBD2 (5 bases). There are 12 residues in the CDR3. Between the trimmed V and J ends, which lost 6 bases and 4 bases, there was a span of 10 bases. Germline V gives CDR1 MNHNY, CDR2 SVGAGI (reference sequence). The CDR3 protein is CASRAGLYEQYF. For the CDR3, the DNA is TGTGCCAGCAGGGCGGGTCTATACGAGCAGTACTTC.

The rearrangement uses TRBV19 and TRBJ2-7, with TRBD1 identical over 8 bases. The junction had 9 bases not matched to a gene; V was cut back by 6 bases and J by 5 bases. The CDR3 sequence is 14 residues long. The V gene's germline CDR1 is LNHDA and CDR2 SQIVND (reference sequence). The CDR3 sequence is CASRPQGAQDEQYF. CDR3 in DNA: TGTGCCAGTAGGCCTCAGGGGGCTCAGGACGAGCAGTACTTC. The complete variable domain, with remaining parts taken from reference TRBV19 and TRBJ2-7, reads DGGITQSPKYLFRKEGQNVTLSCEQNLNHDAMYWYRQDPGQGLRLIYYSQIVNDFQKGDIAEGYSVSREKKESFPLTVTSAQKNPTAFYLCASRPQGAQDEQYFGPGTRLTVT.

Only a few counts were recorded for this clone. The CDR3 sequence is CSARHPQGQYF. The CDR3 DNA sequence: TGCAGTGCGAGACACCCCCAGGGGCAGTATTTT. The genes are TRBV20-1 and TRBJ2-3, with a tentative D call TRBD1 (5 bases). Germline loops: CDR1 DFQATT, CDR2 SNEGSKA (reference sequence). This CDR3 has 11 residues. V was cut by 6 bases and J by 11 bases, with 15 bases left in between.

The chain joins TRBV20-1 to TRBJ2-1, with D unclear. This CDR3 spans 11 amino acids. Germline CDR1 reads DFQATT; CDR2 reads SNEGSKA (reference sequence). Trimming pared 4 bases from V and 2 bases from J, leaving 3 bases between. The CDR3 region is CSATTYNEQFF. CDR3 sequence (DNA): TGCAGTGCTACAACCTACAATGAGCAGTTCTTC.

J is TRBJ2-1 and V is TRBV5-1, with 7 positions matching TRBD2. Trimming at V came to 2 bases and at J to 4 bases, leaving 9 bases not matched to a gene. This CDR3 contains 16 residues. CDR1 is SGHRS and CDR2 is YFSETQ in the germline V gene. CDR3 amino acids: CASSFGRESRYNEQFF. The CDR3 coding sequence is TGCGCCAGCAGCTTCGGGCGGGAGTCTAGGTACAATGAGCAGTTCTTC. Complete variable domain (other parts from reference TRBV5-1 and TRBJ2-1): KAGVTQTPRYLIKTRGQQVTLSCSPISGHRSVSWYQQTPGQGLQFLFEYFSETQRNKGNFPGRFSGRQFSNSRSEMNVSTLELGDSALYLCASSFGRESRYNEQFFGPGTRLTVL.

Here the CDR3 reads CASSDTSEAFF. CDR3 bases: TGTGCCAGCAGCGACACCTCTGAAGCTTTCTTT. V and J are TRBV7-9 and TRBJ1-1; no firm D call. There are 11 residues in the CDR3. The V end was cut by 5 bases, the J end by 6 bases, with 7 bases between. Germline V CDR1 and CDR2: SEHNR, FQNEAQ (reference sequence).

This clone was recorded many times. This rearrangement joins TRBV30 to TRBJ1-2; D might be TRBD1 (5 bases). The V end lost 5 bases, the J end lost 2 bases, and 15 bases lay between the germline ends. The V gene's germline CDR1 is GTSNPN and CDR2 SVGIG (reference sequence). This CDR3 comprises 14 residues. The CDR3 is CAWELTAINYGYTF. DNA of the CDR3: TGTGCCTGGGAACTGACAGCGATAAACTATGGCTACACCTTC.

J is TRBJ1-5 and V is TRBV4-2; D ambiguous. Germline CDR1 and CDR2: LGHNA and YNFKEQ. This CDR3 spans 17 amino acids. Trimming removed 1 base from V and 0 bases from J, with 13 bases in between. The CDR3 sequence: CASSQGTAEVSNQPQHF. DNA of the CDR3: TGTGCCAGCAGCCAAGGAACGGCGGAGGTTAGCAATCAGCCCCAGCATTTT.

This clone occurred a few times. This chain links TRBV9 with TRBJ2-5, with D tentatively TRBD1 (6 bases). The germline CDR1 and CDR2 sequences are SGDLS and YYNGEE. Trimming took off 2 bases at V and 5 bases at J, with 16 bases between the two ends. The CDR3 runs to 15 residues. This chain's CDR3 is CASSVSGWGLETQYF. In DNA form, the CDR3 reads TGTGCCAGCAGCGTCTCAGGATGGGGGCTGGAGACCCAGTACTTC.

This chain joins TRBV11-2 and TRBJ2-2; D gene unclear. CDR3 size: 12 residues. The germline V and J ends were trimmed by 3 bases and 7 bases, with 6 bases remaining between them. CDR1 and CDR2 from the germline V gene are SGHAT and FQNNGV. CDR3: CASSFFIGELFF. DNA of the CDR3: TGTGCCAGCAGCTTTTTCATCGGGGAGCTGTTTTTT. Variable domain in full (rest from reference TRBV11-2 and TRBJ2-2): EAGVAQSPRYKIIEKRQSVAFWCNPISGHATLYWYQQILGQGPKLLIQFQNNGVVDDSQLPKDRFSAERLKGVDSTLKIQPAKLEDSAVYLCASSFFIGELFFGEGSRLTVL.